The sequence of this TCR beta chain was determined in a study of blood T cell repertoires in COVID-19. The CDR3 is 15 residues long. The germline CDR1 and CDR2 sequences are MGHRA and YSYEKL. V lost 3 bases, J lost 4 bases, and 13 bases lay in between. The data were produced by immunoSEQ multiplex PCR, yet TCRdb's version contains in-frame clones alone and is incomplete. Of fewer than 300,000 clones in the sample, over 80% are singletons; the top ten hold over 5%. The chain has TRBV4-1 and TRBJ1-5; D unresolved. Sequenced material: peripheral blood. This sequence originates from a woman aged 50 to 60 with COVID-19, enrolled during active disease. The CDR3 spells CASSQRSNLNQPQHF. The CDR3 coding sequence is TGCGCCAGCAGCCAGCGTTCTAATTTGAATCAGCCCCAGCATTTT.